The clone carrying this T cell receptor (beta chain) was seen only a few times. Seattle's enrolled individuals joined amid active infection and were then monitored longitudinally. This sample was taken from a study of blood T cell repertoires in COVID-19. Study background: Material from acute and convalescent COVID-19 was sourced from the United States, Italy and Spain. The analysed material was cDNA or gDNA that came from T cells, B-cell-depleted T cells, or PBMCs.

The table came from immunoSEQ multiplex PCR; TCRdb's copy has only in-frame clones and leaves some out. The table has 200,000 to 250,000 clones, 70% to 90% seen once. The sequenced sample was peripheral blood. The sequence derives from a man aged 50 or older with COVID-19, enrolled during active disease.

Written as DNA, the CDR3 is TGTGCCAGCAGTAACCGGGACAGGGGGTGGCCTGACACCGGGGAGCTGTTTTTT. As protein: CASSNRDRGWPDTGELFF. The chain couples TRBV7-3 to TRBJ2-2; TRBD1 matches at 11 bases. Germline-derived CDR1 and CDR2 are SGHTA and FQGTGA. The length of the CDR3 is 18 residues. Trimming removed 6 bases from V and 3 bases from J; junction bases left unmatched: 12.